This T cell receptor beta chain was captured in a study of shared clonotypes between healthy human individuals. Clones were sequenced by immunoSEQ multiplex PCR, and TCRdb holds only the in-frame ones, with some missing. The sample has about 600,000 clones, around 97% seen once. Trimming removed 3 bases from V and 5 bases from J, with 19 bases in between. In germline, CDR1 is SGHAT, CDR2 FQNNGV. The CDR3 extends over 16 amino acids. The sequence derives from a woman under 40 in good health. The specimen sequenced was naive CD4+ T cells sorted from blood. Stated subset: CD45RA+ positively selected. The V and J genes are TRBV11-2 and TRBJ2-5, with TRBD2 as a possible D gene (6 bases). This CDR3 is CASSLGWDSPGETQYF. The CDR3 nucleotides are TGTGCCAGCAGCTTGGGATGGGACTCTCCCGGGGAGACCCAGTACTTC.